The sequence of this T cell receptor beta chain was determined in a study of control samples from healthy donors and cancer patients. Data came from immunoSEQ multiplex PCR; TCRdb stores just in-frame clones and leaves some out. The data contain roughly 38,000 clones, about 90% of them singletons. The CDR3 totals 16 residues. V was clipped by 2 bases and J by 0 bases, with 11 bases between them. Germline V gene sequence: CDR1 PRHDT, CDR2 FYEKMQ (reference sequence). This sequence joins TRBV13 and TRBJ2-1, with D possibly matching TRBD2 (6 bases). The TCR was taken from a woman aged 45-59 years in good health. The sample comprised blood. The CDR3 protein is CASSLRRDRSYNEQFF. The CDR3 DNA is TGTGCCAGCAGCTTAAGGCGGGACCGCTCCTACAATGAGCAGTTCTTC.